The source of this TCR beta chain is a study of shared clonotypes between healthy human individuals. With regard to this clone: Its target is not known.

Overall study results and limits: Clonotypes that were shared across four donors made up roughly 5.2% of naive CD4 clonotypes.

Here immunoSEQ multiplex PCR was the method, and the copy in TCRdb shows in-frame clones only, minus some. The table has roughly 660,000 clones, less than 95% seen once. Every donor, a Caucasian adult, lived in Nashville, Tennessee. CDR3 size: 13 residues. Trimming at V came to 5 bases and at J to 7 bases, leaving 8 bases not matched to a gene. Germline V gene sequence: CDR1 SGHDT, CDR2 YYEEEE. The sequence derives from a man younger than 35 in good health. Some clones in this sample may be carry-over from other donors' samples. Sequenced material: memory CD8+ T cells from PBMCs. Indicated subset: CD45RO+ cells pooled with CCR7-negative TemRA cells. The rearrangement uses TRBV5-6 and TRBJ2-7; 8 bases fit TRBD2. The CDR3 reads CASSQRGPGEQYF. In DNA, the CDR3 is TGTGCCAGCAGTCAGCGGGGGCCGGGGGAGCAGTACTTC.